Below are 14 T cell receptor beta chains sequenced from a single sample in a study of shared clonotypes between healthy human individuals. TCRdb keeps only in-frame clones here, not all; method: immunoSEQ multiplex PCR. The data show approximately 470,000 clones, about 84% seen once. The material sequenced was PBMCs. All receptors come from a woman aged 40 to 49 in good health. Some clones in this sample may be carry-over from other donors' samples.

This clone was counted a single time. With only one base between it and a far larger clone, this is likely a read error. This sequence joins TRBV29-1 and TRBJ1-1, with TRBD1 as a possible D gene (5 bases). The CDR3 spans 13 residues. The V gene's germline CDR1 is SQVTM and CDR2 ANQGSEA. This CDR3 reads CIVSRDLNTEAFF. The CDR3 region has the DNA TGCATCGTTAGCAGGGACTTGAACACTGAAGCTTTCTTT.

As regards this clone: This clone may be a read error of a much larger clone one base away. The chain has TRBV28 and TRBJ1-2; D remains unclear. Trimming took off 6 bases at V and 8 bases at J, with 22 bases between the two ends. The CDR3 is 15 amino acids. CDR1 MDHEN and CDR2 SYDVKM come from the germline V gene. The CDR3 here is CASRARLSPWSGYTF. DNA of the CDR3: TGTGCCAGCAGGGCAAGGCTGTCCCCTTGGAGCGGCTACACCTTC.

This chain links TRBV9 with TRBJ2-3; 11 nucleotides match TRBD2. Germline CDR1 and CDR2: SGDLS and YYNGEE. This CDR3 is 16 amino acids long. V dropped 0 bases and J dropped 3; count of bases not matched to a gene: 3. DNA for the CDR3: TGTGCCAGCAGCGTAGCTCCTAGCGGGAGGACAGATACGCAGTATTTT. Protein sequence: CASSVAPSGRTDTQYF.

The V call is TRBV5-4, the J call TRBJ2-1, with TRBD2 matching 8 bases. Germline V gene sequence: CDR1 SGHNT, CDR2 YYREEE (reference sequence). This CDR3 spans 14 amino acids. V lost 7 bases and J lost 7; bases outside the gene matches: 10. CDR3 nucleotides: TGTGCCAGCCGATGGATCGGGAGGGGTAATGAGCAGTTCTTC. It translates to CASRWIGRGNEQFF. Using reference TRBV5-4 and TRBJ2-1 for the parts outside the CDR3, the full variable domain is ETGVTQSPTHLIKTRGQQVTLRCSSQSGHNTVSWYQQALGQGPQFIFQYYREEENGRGNFPPRFSGLQFPNYSSELNVNALELDDSALYLCASRWIGRGNEQFFGPGTRLTVL.

This chain joins TRBV7-9 and TRBJ2-7; 8 bases match TRBD2. The germline V gene encodes CDR1 SEHNR and CDR2 FQNEAQ (reference sequence). This CDR3 is 12 amino acids long. V lost 8 bases and J lost 4; bases outside the gene matches: 4. This CDR3 is CASGASGYEQYF. The CDR3 coding sequence is TGTGCCAGCGGGGCTAGCGGGTACGAGCAGTACTTC.

The V and J genes are TRBV28 and TRBJ1-2; D may be TRBD1 (6 bases). V was trimmed by 4 bases and J by 5 bases, leaving 17 bases between them. The CDR3 extends over 15 amino acids. Per germline, CDR1 MDHEN and CDR2 SYDVKM. CDR3 region: CASSSAGTSVYGYTF. CDR3 DNA: TGTGCCAGCAGTTCAGCCGGGACAAGCGTTTATGGCTACACCTTC.

The V gene is TRBV27, the J gene TRBJ1-2; D ambiguous. The CDR3 is 13 amino acids. Trimming stripped 3 bases from V and 8 bases from J, with 13 bases between. The germline V gene has CDR1 MNHEY and CDR2 SMNVEV (reference sequence). The CDR3 loop is CASSLLGMGGYTF. CDR3 in DNA: TGTGCCAGCAGTTTGCTGGGAATGGGCGGCTACACCTTC.

The chain links TRBV5-7 to TRBJ2-1, with 11 nucleotides matching TRBD2. TRBV5-7 is recorded as an ORF, its role being uncertain. CDR3 length: 15 amino acids. The V gene end was trimmed by 5 bases and the J gene end by 5 bases; junction bases not matched to a gene: 6. The DNA for the CDR3 is TGTGCCAGCAGTCTTAGCGGGAGGGCCAACAATGAGCAGTTCTTC. The encoded protein is CASSLSGRANNEQFF.

This clone was recorded only once. Other DNA sequences in this specimen translate into the identical CDR3. The chain employs TRBV18 and TRBJ1-1, with D tentatively TRBD1 (5 bases). Trimming took 3 bases from V and 0 from J, leaving 8 bases between them. The CDR3 is 14 amino acids. Germline loops: CDR1 KGHSH, CDR2 LQKENI. The CDR3 nucleotides read TGTGCCAGCTCACCGACAGAAATGAACACTGAAGCTTTCTTT. As protein: CASSPTEMNTEAFF.

In the case of this clone: This may arise from a read error, as a much more abundant clone is one base away. In the same sample, other DNA sequences code for this CDR3. The chain couples TRBV19 to TRBJ2-5; 8 bases agree with TRBD1. Per the germline V gene, CDR1 is LNHDA and CDR2 is SQIVND (reference sequence). V gave up 6 bases and J gave up 5 bases; unmatched junction bases: 8. This CDR3 has 14 amino acids. CDR3: CASSTLTGVETQYF. CDR3 nucleotides: TGTGCCAGTAGCACCCTGACAGGGGTGGAGACCCAGTACTTC.

This clone occurred a few times. It is likely a read error: a sequence one base away is far more abundant. This rearrangement joins TRBV11-3 to TRBJ2-7, with a weak D call TRBD2 (7 bases). The CDR3 length is 12 residues. The germline V gene encodes CDR1 SGHNT and CDR2 YENEEA. CDR3 loop: CAGSLGGREQYF. The DNA for the CDR3 is TGTGCCGGCAGCTTGGGGGGGCGAGAGCAGTACTTC.

CDR3 nucleotides: TGTGCCAGCAGATCTCAGGGGGCGGTAGGAAACACCATATATTTT. Its translation: CASRSQGAVGNTIYF. This sequence joins TRBV27 and TRBJ1-3; 8 bases map to TRBD1. V shed 6 bases and J 4 bases; nucleotides not matched to a gene: 8. CDR1 and CDR2 from the germline V gene are MNHEY and SMNVEV (reference sequence). The CDR3 spans 15 residues.

The V call is TRBV27, the J call TRBJ2-7; 9 nucleotides agree with TRBD1. Unmatched junction bases numbered 1, after V lost 1 base and J lost 0 bases. CDR3 length: 15 amino acids. CDR1 is MNHEY, CDR2 SMNVEV, per germline (reference sequence). Written as DNA, the CDR3 is TGTGCCAGCAGTTTATGGGGACAGGGCTCCTACGAGCAGTACTTC. Amino acid sequence: CASSLWGQGSYEQYF.

The rearrangement links TRBV19 to TRBJ2-7; D is uncertain. The germline gives CDR1 LNHDA, CDR2 SQIVND (reference sequence). The CDR3 runs to 14 residues. V was trimmed by 4 bases and J by 3 bases, leaving 13 bases between them. The CDR3, as DNA: TGTGCCAGTAGTACCCCGGGTTTAAACTACGAGCAGTACTTC. Translated, it gives CASSTPGLNYEQYF.